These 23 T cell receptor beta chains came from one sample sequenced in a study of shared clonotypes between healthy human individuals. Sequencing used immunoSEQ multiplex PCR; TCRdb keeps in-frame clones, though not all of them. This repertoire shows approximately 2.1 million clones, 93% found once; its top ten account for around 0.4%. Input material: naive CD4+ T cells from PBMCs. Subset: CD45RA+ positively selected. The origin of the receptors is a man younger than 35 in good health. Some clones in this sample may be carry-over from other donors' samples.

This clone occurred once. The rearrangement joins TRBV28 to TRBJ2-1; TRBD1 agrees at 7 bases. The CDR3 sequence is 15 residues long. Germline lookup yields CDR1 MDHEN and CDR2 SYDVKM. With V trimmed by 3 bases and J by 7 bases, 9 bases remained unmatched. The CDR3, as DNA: TGTGCCAGCAGTTTCTTTGGGACAGTCATAAATGAGCAGTTCTTC. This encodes CASSFFGTVINEQFF.

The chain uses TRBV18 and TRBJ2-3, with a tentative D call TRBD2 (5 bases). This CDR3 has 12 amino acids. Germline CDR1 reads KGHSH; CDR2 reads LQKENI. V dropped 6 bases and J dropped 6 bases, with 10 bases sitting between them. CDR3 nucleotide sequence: TGTGCCAGCTCCCGGACTGACGATACGCAGTATTTT. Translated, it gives CASSRTDDTQYF.

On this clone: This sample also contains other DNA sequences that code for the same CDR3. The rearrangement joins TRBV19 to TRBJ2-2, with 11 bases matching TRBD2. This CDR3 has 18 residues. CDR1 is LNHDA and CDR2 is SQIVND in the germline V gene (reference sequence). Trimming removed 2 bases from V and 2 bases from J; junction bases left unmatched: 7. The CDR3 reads CASSIRPSGRPNTGELFF. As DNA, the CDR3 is TGTGCCAGTAGTATACGTCCTAGCGGGAGGCCTAACACCGGGGAGCTGTTTTTT.

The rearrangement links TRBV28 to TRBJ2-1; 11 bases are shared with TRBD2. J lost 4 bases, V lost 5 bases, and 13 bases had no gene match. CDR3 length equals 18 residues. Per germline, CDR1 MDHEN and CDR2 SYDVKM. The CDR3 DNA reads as TGTGCCAGCAGTCCCCCCATAGCGGGAGGGCCGACGTACAATGAGCAGTTCTTC. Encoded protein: CASSPPIAGGPTYNEQFF.

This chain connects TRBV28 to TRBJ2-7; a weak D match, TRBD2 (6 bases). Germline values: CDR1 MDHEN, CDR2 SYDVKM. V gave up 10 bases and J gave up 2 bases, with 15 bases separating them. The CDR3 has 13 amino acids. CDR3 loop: CATRGTPTYEQYF. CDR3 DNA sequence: TGTGCCACCCGAGGGACTCCTACCTACGAGCAGTACTTC.

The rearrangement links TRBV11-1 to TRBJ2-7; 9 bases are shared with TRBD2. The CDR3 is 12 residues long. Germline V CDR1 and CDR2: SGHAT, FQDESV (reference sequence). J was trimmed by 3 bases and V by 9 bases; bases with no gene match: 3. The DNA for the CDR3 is TGTGCCAGTAGTAGCGGGGGCTACGAGCAGTACTTC. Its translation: CASSSGGYEQYF.

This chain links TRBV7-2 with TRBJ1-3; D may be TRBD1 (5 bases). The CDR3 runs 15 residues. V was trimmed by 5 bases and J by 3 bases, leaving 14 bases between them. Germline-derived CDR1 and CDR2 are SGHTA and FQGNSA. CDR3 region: CASSQGLVGGNTIYF. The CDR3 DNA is TGTGCCAGCAGCCAGGGCTTAGTAGGTGGAAACACCATATATTTT.

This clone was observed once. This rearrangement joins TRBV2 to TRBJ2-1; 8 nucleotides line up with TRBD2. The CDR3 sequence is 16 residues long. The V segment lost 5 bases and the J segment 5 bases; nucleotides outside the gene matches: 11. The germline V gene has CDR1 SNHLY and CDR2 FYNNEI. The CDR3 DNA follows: TGTGCCAGCAGTCGAAGCGGGAGCCCTGGGGACAATGAGCAGTTCTTC. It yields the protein CASSRSGSPGDNEQFF.

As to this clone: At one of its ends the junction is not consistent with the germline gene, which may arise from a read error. The CDR3 DNA reads TGTGCCAGCAGCTTAGATACCTCCCACGAGCAGTACTTC. Its protein product is CASSLDTSHEQYF. The chain carries TRBV11-2 and TRBJ2-7, with D hard to call. The germline V gene encodes CDR1 SGHAT and CDR2 FQNNGV. This CDR3 comprises 13 residues.

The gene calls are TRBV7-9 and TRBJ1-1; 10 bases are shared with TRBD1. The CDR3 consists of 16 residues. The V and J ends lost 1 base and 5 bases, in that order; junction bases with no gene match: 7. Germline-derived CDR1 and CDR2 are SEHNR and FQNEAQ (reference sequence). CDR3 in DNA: TGTGCCAGCAGCTTAGTGGTGACAGGGGGCGGAACTGAAGCTTTCTTT. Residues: CASSLVVTGGGTEAFF.

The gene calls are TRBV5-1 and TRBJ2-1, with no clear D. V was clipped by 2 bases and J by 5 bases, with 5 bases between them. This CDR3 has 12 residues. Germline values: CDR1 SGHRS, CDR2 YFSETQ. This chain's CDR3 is CASSFADNEQFF. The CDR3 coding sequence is TGCGCCAGCAGCTTCGCAGACAATGAGCAGTTCTTC.

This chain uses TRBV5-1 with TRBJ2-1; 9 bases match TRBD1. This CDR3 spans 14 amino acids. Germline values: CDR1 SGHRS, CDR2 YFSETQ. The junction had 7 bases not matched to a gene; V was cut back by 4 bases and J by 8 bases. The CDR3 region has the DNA TGCGCCAGCAGCCCGGGACAGGGTAACGATGAGCAGTTCTTC. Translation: CASSPGQGNDEQFF.

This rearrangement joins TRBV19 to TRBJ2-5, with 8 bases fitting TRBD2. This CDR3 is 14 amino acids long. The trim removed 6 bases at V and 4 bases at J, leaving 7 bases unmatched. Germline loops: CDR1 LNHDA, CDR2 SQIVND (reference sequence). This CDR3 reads CASSGRAGVETQYF. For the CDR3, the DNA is TGTGCCAGTAGCGGGAGGGCCGGGGTAGAGACCCAGTACTTC.

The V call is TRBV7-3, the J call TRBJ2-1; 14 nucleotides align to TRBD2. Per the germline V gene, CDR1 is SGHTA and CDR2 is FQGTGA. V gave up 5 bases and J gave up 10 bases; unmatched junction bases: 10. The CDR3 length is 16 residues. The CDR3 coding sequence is TGTGCCAGCAGCACCGATCCGGGACTAGCGGGAGTAGAGCAGTTCTTC. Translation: CASSTDPGLAGVEQFF.

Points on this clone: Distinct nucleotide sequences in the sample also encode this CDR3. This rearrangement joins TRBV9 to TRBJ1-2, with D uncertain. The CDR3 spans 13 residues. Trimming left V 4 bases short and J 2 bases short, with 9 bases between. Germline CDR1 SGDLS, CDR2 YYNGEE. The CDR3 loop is CASSLDSNYGYTF. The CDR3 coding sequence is TGTGCCAGCAGCTTAGATTCGAACTATGGCTACACCTTC.

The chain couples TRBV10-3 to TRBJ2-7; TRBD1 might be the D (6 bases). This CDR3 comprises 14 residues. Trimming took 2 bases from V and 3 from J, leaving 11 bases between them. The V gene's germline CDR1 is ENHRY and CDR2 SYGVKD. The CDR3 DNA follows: TGTGCCATCAGTGAGGAGTGGACAGACTACGAGCAGTACTTC. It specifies CAISEEWTDYEQYF.

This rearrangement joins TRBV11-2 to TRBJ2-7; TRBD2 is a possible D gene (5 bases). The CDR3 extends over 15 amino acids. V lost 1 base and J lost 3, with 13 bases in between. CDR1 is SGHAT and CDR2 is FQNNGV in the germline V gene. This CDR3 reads CASSLVSQGSYEQYF. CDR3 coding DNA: TGTGCCAGCAGCTTAGTCTCCCAAGGGAGCTACGAGCAGTACTTC. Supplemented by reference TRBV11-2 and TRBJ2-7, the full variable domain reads EAGVAQSPRYKIIEKRQSVAFWCNPISGHATLYWYQQILGQGPKLLIQFQNNGVVDDSQLPKDRFSAERLKGVDSTLKIQPAKLEDSAVYLCASSLVSQGSYEQYFGPGTRLTVT.

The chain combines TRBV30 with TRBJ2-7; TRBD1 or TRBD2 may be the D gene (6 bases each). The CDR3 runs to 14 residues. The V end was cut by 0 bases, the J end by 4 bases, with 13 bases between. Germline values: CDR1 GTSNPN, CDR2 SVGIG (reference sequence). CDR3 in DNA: TGTGCCTGGAGTGTACCCGGGGGCCATTACGAGCAGTACTTC. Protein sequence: CAWSVPGGHYEQYF.

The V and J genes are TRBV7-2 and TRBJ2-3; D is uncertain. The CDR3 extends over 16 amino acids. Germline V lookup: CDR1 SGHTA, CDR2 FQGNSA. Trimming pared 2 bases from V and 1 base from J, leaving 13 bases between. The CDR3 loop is CASSLRVGGRTDTQYF. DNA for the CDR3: TGTGCCAGCAGCTTAAGGGTTGGCGGACGCACAGATACGCAGTATTTT.

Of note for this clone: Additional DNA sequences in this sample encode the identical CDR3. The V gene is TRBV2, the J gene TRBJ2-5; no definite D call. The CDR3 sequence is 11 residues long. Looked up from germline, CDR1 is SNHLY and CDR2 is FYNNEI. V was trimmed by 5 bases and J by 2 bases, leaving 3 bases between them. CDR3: CASSRQETQYF. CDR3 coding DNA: TGTGCCAGCAGTCGTCAAGAGACCCAGTACTTC. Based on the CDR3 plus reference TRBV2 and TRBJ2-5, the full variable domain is EPEVTQTPSHQVTQMGQEVILRCVPISNHLYFYWYRQILGQKVEFLVSFYNNEISEKSEIFDDQFSVERPDGSNFTLKIRSTKLEDSAMYFCASSRQETQYFGPGTRLLVL.

Here the CDR3 reads CASRISGDRRFYGYTF. Here the CDR3 DNA reads TGTGCCAGCAGGATATCAGGGGACAGACGATTCTATGGCTACACCTTC. The V gene is TRBV28, the J gene TRBJ1-2; 7 bases are a match to TRBD1. CDR1 MDHEN and CDR2 SYDVKM come from the germline V gene. The CDR3 sequence is 16 residues long. V was clipped by 6 bases and J by 4 bases; unmatched bases: 14.

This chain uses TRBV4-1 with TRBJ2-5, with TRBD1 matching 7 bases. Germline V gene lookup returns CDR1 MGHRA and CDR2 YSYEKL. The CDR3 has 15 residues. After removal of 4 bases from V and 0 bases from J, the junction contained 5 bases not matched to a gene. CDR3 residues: CASSLEQGNQETQYF. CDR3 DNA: TGCGCCAGCAGCCTAGAACAGGGGAACCAAGAGACCCAGTACTTC.

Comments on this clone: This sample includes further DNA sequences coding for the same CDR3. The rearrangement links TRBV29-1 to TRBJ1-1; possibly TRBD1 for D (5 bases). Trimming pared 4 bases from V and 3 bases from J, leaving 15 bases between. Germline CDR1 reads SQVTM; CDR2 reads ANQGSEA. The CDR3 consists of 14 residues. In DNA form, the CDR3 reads TGCAGCGTTGGGGCCACAGGAAGCTACACTGAAGCTTTCTTT. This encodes CSVGATGSYTEAFF.